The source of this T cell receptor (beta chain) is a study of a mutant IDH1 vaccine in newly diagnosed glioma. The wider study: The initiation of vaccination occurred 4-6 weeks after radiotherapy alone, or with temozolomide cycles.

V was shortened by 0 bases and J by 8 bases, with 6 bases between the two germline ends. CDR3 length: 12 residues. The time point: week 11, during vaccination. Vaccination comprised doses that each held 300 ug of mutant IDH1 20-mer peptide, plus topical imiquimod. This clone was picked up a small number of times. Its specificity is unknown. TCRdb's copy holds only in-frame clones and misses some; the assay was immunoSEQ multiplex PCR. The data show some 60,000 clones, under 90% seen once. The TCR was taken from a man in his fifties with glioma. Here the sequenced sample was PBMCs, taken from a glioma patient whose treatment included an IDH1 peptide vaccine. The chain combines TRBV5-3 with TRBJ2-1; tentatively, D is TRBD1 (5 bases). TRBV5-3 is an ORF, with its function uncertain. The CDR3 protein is CARSLEGDEQFF. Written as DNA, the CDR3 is TGTGCCAGAAGCTTGGAAGGGGATGAGCAGTTCTTC.